The 27 T cell receptor beta chains given below trace back to one sample, sequenced in a study of blood T cell repertoires in COVID-19. Method: immunoSEQ multiplex PCR; TCRdb's copy keeps in-frame clones and lacks some. The sample records 250,000 to 350,000 clones, 65% to 85% being singletons. The sample was peripheral blood. The origin of the receptors is a human donor with COVID-19, enrolled during active disease. The donor label of this sample is uncertain.

The chain has TRBV19 and TRBJ2-7; no definite D call. The CDR3 is 14 amino acids. Trimming took off 1 base at V and 3 bases at J, with 10 bases between the two ends. Germline CDR1 LNHDA, CDR2 SQIVND (reference sequence). The CDR3 is CASSIAPTGYEQYF. The CDR3 DNA reads as TGTGCCAGTAGTATAGCCCCGACTGGCTACGAGCAGTACTTC.

This clone has a handful of counts. The genes are TRBV7-9 and TRBJ2-2; D remains ambiguous. The length of the CDR3 is 16 residues. The V and J ends lost 5 bases and 2 bases respectively, with 15 bases between them. Germline V CDR1 and CDR2: SEHNR, FQNEAQ (reference sequence). The DNA of the CDR3 is TGTGCCAGCAGCCGGAGTGACTTTCTCAACACCGGGGAGCTGTTTTTT. Amino acid sequence: CASSRSDFLNTGELFF.

This chain connects TRBV6-2 or TRBV6-3 to TRBJ2-2; 14 nucleotides line up with TRBD2. CDR3 length: 16 amino acids. Germline trimming cut 7 bases from V and 5 bases from J; bases unmatched to any gene: 6. CDR1 and CDR2 (germline): MNHEY, SVGEGT. The CDR3, as DNA: TGTGCCAGCACCCCGACTAGCGGGAGGGGAACCGGGGAGCTGTTTTTT. Translated: CASTPTSGRGTGELFF.

The chain links TRBV15 to TRBJ2-3; TRBD2 aligns across 8 bases. The J segment lost 5 bases and the V segment lost 3 bases, leaving 13 bases of the junction unmatched. Germline loops: CDR1 LNHNV, CDR2 YYDKDF (reference sequence). The CDR3 consists of 17 residues. CDR3: CATSRSLSGTEEDTQYF. CDR3 nucleotides: TGTGCCACCAGCAGGTCCCTTAGCGGGACCGAAGAAGATACGCAGTATTTT.

This sequence joins TRBV4-3 and TRBJ2-3; TRBD1 aligns across 10 bases. Trimming removed 4 bases from V and 1 base from J; junction bases left unmatched: 5. Germline CDR1 LGHNA, CDR2 YSLEER. This CDR3 is 16 amino acids long. The DNA of the CDR3 is TGCGCCAGCAGCCCAAGGACAGGGGGTCGCACAGATACGCAGTATTTT. It encodes CASSPRTGGRTDTQYF.

This CDR3 reads CASSFLTGPARGYTF. The CDR3 DNA reads as TGTGCCAGCAGCTTTCTGACAGGACCAGCGCGTGGCTACACCTTC. This chain links TRBV7-9 with TRBJ1-2, with a possible D match to TRBD1 (6 bases). The CDR3 contains 15 residues. The V and J ends lost 3 bases and 7 bases respectively, with 18 bases between them. CDR1 SEHNR and CDR2 FQNEAQ come from the germline V gene (reference sequence).

V gene TRBV5-6 combines with J gene TRBJ1-6; 9 positions agree with TRBD1. The CDR3 spans 14 residues. V lost 0 bases, J lost 8 bases, and 0 bases stayed unmatched. Germline V lookup: CDR1 SGHDT, CDR2 YYEEEE. In nucleotides, the CDR3 is TGTGCCAGCAGCTTGGGGACAGGGGATTCACCCCTCCACTTT. It encodes CASSLGTGDSPLHF.

The chain joins TRBV11-2 to TRBJ1-4; perhaps TRBD1 as D (6 bases). Deletions cut 6 bases from V and 10 bases from J, with 15 bases between. CDR1 is SGHAT, CDR2 FQNNGV, per germline. CDR3 size: 13 residues. The CDR3 region has the DNA TGTGCCAGCAGTTTGGACAGCATAGGAAAACTGTTTTTT. It is translated as CASSLDSIGKLFF.

The rearrangement uses TRBV4-3 and TRBJ1-1, with a possible D match to TRBD1 (6 bases). CDR1 is LGHNA, CDR2 YSLEER, per germline. V shed 1 base and J shed 6 bases, with 12 bases lying between them. The CDR3 contains 14 residues. This CDR3 reads CASSQAGGIAEAFF. CDR3 DNA: TGCGCCAGCAGCCAAGCGGGGGGCATCGCTGAAGCTTTCTTT.

This chain links TRBV30 with TRBJ1-2; D might be TRBD1 (6 bases). V lost 2 bases, J lost 0 bases, and 13 bases lay in between. Germline V gives CDR1 GTSNPN, CDR2 SVGIG (reference sequence). This CDR3 contains 15 residues. The CDR3 protein is CAWSYTGIANYGYTF. Written as DNA, the CDR3 is TGTGCCTGGAGTTACACAGGGATCGCTAACTATGGCTACACCTTC.

The chain uses TRBV5-5 and TRBJ1-4; no clear D gene. The V end lost 3 bases, the J end lost 4 bases, and 16 bases lay between the germline ends. Germline-derived CDR1 and CDR2 are SGHKS and YYEKEE (reference sequence). This CDR3 comprises 16 residues. The CDR3 region is CASSSSPQSDNEKLFF. For the CDR3, the DNA is TGTGCCAGCAGCTCGAGTCCACAGTCTGATAATGAAAAACTGTTTTTT.

V is TRBV28 and J is TRBJ2-1, with 12 bases lining up with TRBD2. Germline V CDR1 and CDR2: MDHEN, SYDVKM. Trimming cost V 6 bases and J 12 bases; bases outside gene matches: 12. The CDR3 is 15 amino acids. Written as DNA, the CDR3 is TGTGCCAGCAGCCTCGGACTAGCGGGACCCCAAGCGCAGTTCTTC. It specifies CASSLGLAGPQAQFF.

This clone was detected only once. This chain joins TRBV28 and TRBJ1-2, with 7 bases aligning to TRBD1. Germline CDR1 is MDHEN and CDR2 is SYDVKM. This CDR3 has 15 residues. Trimming took 4 bases from V and 8 from J; bases not matched to a gene: 13. The CDR3 here is CASSSAPQGFGGYTF. As DNA, the CDR3 is TGTGCCAGCAGTTCGGCCCCACAGGGGTTTGGGGGCTACACCTTC.

This chain uses TRBV18 with TRBJ2-5, with a tentative D call TRBD2 (6 bases). CDR3 length: 14 amino acids. V lost 1 base to trimming and J lost 5 bases, with 11 bases between them. The germline V gene has CDR1 KGHSH and CDR2 LQKENI. CDR3 DNA: TGTGCCAGCTCACCACAAACGGGAGAGGAGACCCAGTACTTC. Amino acid sequence: CASSPQTGEETQYF.

The V call is TRBV19, the J call TRBJ2-1; tentative D call: TRBD2 (7 bases). The ends were cut back, 4 bases at V and 6 bases at J, with 16 bases in the middle. The germline CDR1 and CDR2 sequences are LNHDA and SQIVND (reference sequence). The CDR3 sequence is 15 residues long. This chain's CDR3 is CASSTQGRGGNEQFF. In DNA, the CDR3 is TGTGCCAGTAGTACGCAGGGGAGGGGGGGCAATGAGCAGTTCTTC.

V and J are TRBV11-1 and TRBJ1-1; 7 bases map to TRBD1. With 3 bases clipped from V and 6 bases from J, the junction kept 7 bases outside the gene matches. In germline, CDR1 is SGHAT, CDR2 FQDESV (reference sequence). The CDR3 spans 14 residues. CDR3 sequence: CASSFYDRASEAFF. Here the CDR3 DNA reads TGTGCCAGCAGCTTCTATGACAGGGCCTCTGAAGCTTTCTTT.

The rearrangement links TRBV7-9 to TRBJ1-1; TRBD1 agrees at 10 bases. The length of the CDR3 is 18 residues. The V gene end was trimmed by 6 bases and the J gene end by 4 bases; junction bases not matched to a gene: 17. Germline assignment: CDR1 SEHNR and CDR2 FQNEAQ (reference sequence). The CDR3 protein is CASRTPGQGPLRGTEAFF. For the CDR3, the DNA is TGTGCCAGCAGGACCCCGGGACAGGGGCCACTCCGAGGCACTGAAGCTTTCTTT.

The V gene is TRBV19, the J gene TRBJ2-3; tentatively, D is TRBD1 (6 bases). The germline CDR1 and CDR2 sequences are LNHDA and SQIVND (reference sequence). V was shortened by 7 bases and J by 5 bases, with 7 bases between the two germline ends. The CDR3 spans 11 residues. The CDR3 DNA is TGTGCCAGTAAACAGGGAGATACGCAGTATTTT. It codes for CASKQGDTQYF.

This clone was counted a few times. V usage is TRBV19 and J usage is TRBJ2-1; TRBD1 matches 7 bases. CDR1 is LNHDA and CDR2 is SQIVND in the germline V gene (reference sequence). This CDR3 is built from 15 residues. V shed 6 bases and J 0 bases; nucleotides not matched to a gene: 5. The CDR3 is CASSPQGTSYNEQFF. The CDR3 DNA sequence: TGTGCCAGTAGCCCACAGGGGACCTCCTACAATGAGCAGTTCTTC.

The genes are TRBV9 and TRBJ1-1, with TRBD1 as a possible D gene (6 bases). The germline V gene encodes CDR1 SGDLS and CDR2 YYNGEE. This CDR3 is 16 amino acids long. V lost 6 bases and J 0 bases, leaving 18 bases between the germline ends. CDR3 nucleotides: TGTGCCAGCATCCTTAACAGACAGGTTTTGAACACTGAAGCTTTCTTT. Its translation: CASILNRQVLNTEAFF.

This clone has a single count. Additional DNA sequences in this sample encode the identical CDR3. The gene calls are TRBV28 and TRBJ1-2, with D tentatively TRBD1 (6 bases). Germline CDR1 reads MDHEN; CDR2 reads SYDVKM. The CDR3 covers 13 residues. V dropped 5 bases and J dropped 4 bases, with 11 bases sitting between them. As DNA, the CDR3 is TGTGCCAGCAGTCCTACAGGGACCTATGGCTACACCTTC. Translated, it gives CASSPTGTYGYTF.

The chain recombines TRBV2 with TRBJ1-2; D perhaps matches TRBD1 (6 bases). The V gene lost 3 bases and the J gene lost 1 base, with 9 bases spanning the gap. From germline, CDR1 is SNHLY and CDR2 FYNNEI. The CDR3 sequence is 14 residues long. The CDR3 DNA reads TGTGCCAGCAGTGAGGACAGCTTTAACTATGGCTACACCTTC. Translating gives CASSEDSFNYGYTF.

Written as DNA, the CDR3 is TGTGCCAGCAGCCAAGACCATGACATAAATGGCTACACCTTC. Its translation is CASSQDHDINGYTF. The V and J genes are TRBV3-1 (or the pseudogene TRBV3-2) and TRBJ1-2; no reliable D call. The ends were cut back, 0 bases at V and 6 bases at J, with 11 bases in the middle. The CDR3 sequence is 14 residues long. Germline V gives CDR1 LGHDT, CDR2 YNNKEL (reference sequence).

The chain has TRBV10-2 and TRBJ1-6; TRBD1 agrees at 7 bases. This CDR3 contains 14 residues. V was pared by 4 bases and J by 6 bases, with 3 bases of the junction left unmatched. CDR1 and CDR2 from the germline V gene are WSHSY and SAAADI. The CDR3: CASSVTGVNSPLHF. CDR3 bases: TGCGCCAGCAGTGTTACAGGGGTTAATTCACCCCTCCACTTT.

V gene TRBV6-5 combines with J gene TRBJ1-1; 8 nucleotides match TRBD1. The CDR3 consists of 14 residues. Looked up from germline, CDR1 is MNHEY and CDR2 is SVGAGI. Trimming took 8 bases from V and 0 from J; bases not matched to a gene: 5. The CDR3 region has the DNA TGTGCCAGCGGCCGACAGGGGCTGAACACTGAAGCTTTCTTT. The encoded protein is CASGRQGLNTEAFF.

CDR3 amino acids: CASSSRSDNSPLHF. The CDR3 DNA sequence: TGCGCCAGCAGCTCACGATCGGATAATTCACCCCTCCACTTT. The V call is TRBV5-1, the J call TRBJ1-6; D call uncertain. This CDR3 region has 14 residues. From germline, CDR1 is SGHRS and CDR2 YFSETQ. The V end was cut by 3 bases, the J end by 5 bases, with 9 bases between. Based on the CDR3 plus reference TRBV5-1 and TRBJ1-6, the full variable domain is KAGVTQTPRYLIKTRGQQVTLSCSPISGHRSVSWYQQTPGQGLQFLFEYFSETQRNKGNFPGRFSGRQFSNSRSEMNVSTLELGDSALYLCASSSRSDNSPLHFGNGTRLTVT.

The chain is built from TRBV28 and TRBJ2-3, with D tentatively TRBD2 (6 bases). Per germline, CDR1 MDHEN and CDR2 SYDVKM. V was trimmed by 5 bases and J by 1 base, leaving 13 bases between them. There are 15 residues in the CDR3. CDR3 nucleotide sequence: TGTGCCAGCAGTCGCGGGCGGGGACGCACAGATACGCAGTATTTT. Translating it yields CASSRGRGRTDTQYF.